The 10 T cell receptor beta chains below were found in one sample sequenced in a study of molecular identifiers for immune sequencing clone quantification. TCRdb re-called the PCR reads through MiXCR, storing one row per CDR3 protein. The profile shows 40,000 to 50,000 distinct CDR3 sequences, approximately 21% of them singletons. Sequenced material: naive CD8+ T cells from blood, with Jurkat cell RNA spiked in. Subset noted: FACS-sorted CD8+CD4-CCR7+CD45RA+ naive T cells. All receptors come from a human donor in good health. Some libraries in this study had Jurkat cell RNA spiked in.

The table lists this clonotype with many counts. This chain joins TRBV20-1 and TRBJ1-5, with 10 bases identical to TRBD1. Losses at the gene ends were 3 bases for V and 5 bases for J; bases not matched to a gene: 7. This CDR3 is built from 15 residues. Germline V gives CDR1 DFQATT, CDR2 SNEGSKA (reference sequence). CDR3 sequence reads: CSASPGQGVYQPQHF. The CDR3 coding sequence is TGCAGTGCTAGTCCAGGACAGGGGGTGTATCAGCCCCAGCATTTT.

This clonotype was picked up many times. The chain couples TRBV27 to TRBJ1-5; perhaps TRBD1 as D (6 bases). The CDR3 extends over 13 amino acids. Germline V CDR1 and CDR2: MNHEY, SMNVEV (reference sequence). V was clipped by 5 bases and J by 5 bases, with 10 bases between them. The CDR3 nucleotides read TGTGCCAGCAGTCCGGACAGTTATCAGCCCCAGCATTTT. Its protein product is CASSPDSYQPQHF.

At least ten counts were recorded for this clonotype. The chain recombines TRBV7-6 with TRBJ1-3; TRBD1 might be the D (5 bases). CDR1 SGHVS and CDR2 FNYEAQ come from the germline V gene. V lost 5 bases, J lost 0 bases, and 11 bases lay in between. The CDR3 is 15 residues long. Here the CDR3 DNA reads TGTGCCAGCAGCCCAAGACAGTTCTCTGGAAACACCATATATTTT. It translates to CASSPRQFSGNTIYF.

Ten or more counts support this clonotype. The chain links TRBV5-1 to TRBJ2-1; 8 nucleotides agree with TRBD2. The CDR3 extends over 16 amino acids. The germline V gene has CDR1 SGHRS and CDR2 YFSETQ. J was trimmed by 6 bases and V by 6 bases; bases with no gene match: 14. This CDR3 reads CASTSAGGGGLNEQFF. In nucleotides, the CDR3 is TGCGCCAGCACCAGTGCTGGTGGCGGGGGGCTCAATGAGCAGTTCTTC.

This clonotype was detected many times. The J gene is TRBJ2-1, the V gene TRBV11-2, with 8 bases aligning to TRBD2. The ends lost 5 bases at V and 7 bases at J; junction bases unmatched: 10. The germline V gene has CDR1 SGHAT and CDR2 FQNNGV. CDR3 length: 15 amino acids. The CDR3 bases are TGTGCCAGCAGCCCCCCTTCGAGCGGGGGAAATGAGCAGTTCTTC. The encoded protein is CASSPPSSGGNEQFF.

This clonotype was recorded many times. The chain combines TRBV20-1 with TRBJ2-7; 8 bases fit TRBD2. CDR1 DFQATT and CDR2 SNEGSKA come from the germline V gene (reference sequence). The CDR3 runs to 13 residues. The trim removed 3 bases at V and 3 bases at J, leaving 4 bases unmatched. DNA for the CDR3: TGCAGTGCTAGGACTAGCGAAGACTACGAGCAGTACTTC. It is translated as CSARTSEDYEQYF.

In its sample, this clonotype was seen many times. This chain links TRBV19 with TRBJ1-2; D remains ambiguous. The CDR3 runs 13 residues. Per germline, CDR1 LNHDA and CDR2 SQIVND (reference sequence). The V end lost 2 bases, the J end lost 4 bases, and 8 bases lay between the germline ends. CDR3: CASSISASYGYTF. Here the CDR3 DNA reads TGTGCCAGTAGTATAAGTGCTTCCTATGGCTACACCTTC.

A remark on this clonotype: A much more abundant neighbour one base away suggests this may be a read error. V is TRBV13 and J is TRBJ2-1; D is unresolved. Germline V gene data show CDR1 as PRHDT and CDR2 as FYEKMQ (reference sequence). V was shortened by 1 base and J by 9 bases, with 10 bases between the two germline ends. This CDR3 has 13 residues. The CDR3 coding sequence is TGTGCCAGCAGCTTAGAAGGGCACAGTGAGCAGTTCTTC. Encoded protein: CASSLEGHSEQFF.

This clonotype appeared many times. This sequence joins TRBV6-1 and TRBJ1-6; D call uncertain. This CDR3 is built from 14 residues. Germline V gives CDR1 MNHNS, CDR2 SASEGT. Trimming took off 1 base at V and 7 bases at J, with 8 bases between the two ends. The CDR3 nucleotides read TGTGCCAGCAGTGAAGAGGTAACGAATTCACCCCTCCACTTT. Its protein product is CASSEEVTNSPLHF.

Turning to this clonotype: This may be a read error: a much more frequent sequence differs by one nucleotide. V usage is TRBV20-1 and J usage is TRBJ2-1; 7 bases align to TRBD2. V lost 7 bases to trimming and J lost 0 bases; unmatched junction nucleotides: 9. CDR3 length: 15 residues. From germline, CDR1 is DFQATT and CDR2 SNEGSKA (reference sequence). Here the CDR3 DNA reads TGCAGTGTCAGAGCGGGGAAGAGCTCCTACAATGAGCAGTTCTTC. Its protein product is CSVRAGKSSYNEQFF.